This TCR beta chain was captured by sequencing in a study of T cell changes during pregnancy in multiple sclerosis. Sequenced by immunoSEQ multiplex PCR; TCRdb stores in-frame clones only, minus some. Among about 100,000 clones listed, roughly 92% were seen once. The TCR originated in a female donor with multiple sclerosis, enrolled in a pregnancy study. The starting material was peripheral blood, obtained in the first trimester of pregnancy.

The CDR3 coding sequence is TGTGCCACCAGCAACCCGCACCAGGGAAGGGTAATGAACACTGAAGCTTTCTTT. Protein sequence: CATSNPHQGRVMNTEAFF. The chain couples TRBV15 to TRBJ1-1; D may be TRBD1 (5 bases). Germline lookup yields CDR1 LNHNV and CDR2 YYDKDF (reference sequence). V lost 4 bases and J lost 0, with 21 bases in between. The CDR3 covers 18 residues.